The 2 T cell receptor beta chains below come from one sample, sequenced in a study of CD8+CD57+ T cells in acquired aplastic anemia. The template for TCR beta VDJ and CDR3 sequence profiling was genomic DNA. TCRdb passed the reads through MiXCR, listing each CDR3 protein once. The table shows some 200,000 distinct CDR3 sequences, with 34% occurring only once. Material: sorted CD4+, CD8+, or CD8+CD57+ T cells (not recorded which) from PBMCs. The receptors originated from a human donor in good health, serving as a control.

The chain links TRBV7-2 to TRBJ2-5; D not certain. In germline, CDR1 is SGHTA, CDR2 FQGNSA. Trimming removed 3 bases at V and 9 bases at J, with 11 bases between. CDR3 length: 12 amino acids. CDR3 DNA sequence: TGTGCCAGCAGCTTGGCTAGGGCGCCCCAGTACTTC. Translation gives CASSLARAPQYF. Full variable domain (outside the CDR3, taken from reference TRBV7-2 and TRBJ2-5): GAGVSQSPSNKVTEKGKDVELRCDPISGHTALYWYRQSLGQGLEFLIYFQGNSAPDKSGLPSDRFSAERTGGSVSTLTIQRTQQEDSAVYLCASSLARAPQYFGPGTRLLVL.

This clonotype was recorded only once. A much larger clonotype is one base distant, so this may be a read error. The chain recombines TRBV20-1 with TRBJ2-1; a possible D gene is TRBD2 (6 bases). This CDR3 spans 14 amino acids. The germline CDR1 and CDR2 sequences are DFQATT and SNEGSKA (reference sequence). V was cut by 4 bases and J by 6 bases, with 16 bases left in between. CDR3 bases: TGCAGTGCTACCGTGCTCGGGGGTTGCAATGAGCAGTTCTTC. This encodes CSATVLGGCNEQFF.